This T cell receptor beta chain appears in the sequencing data of a study of T cells in Graves' hyperthyroidism and ophthalmopathy (dated by TCRdb to the late 2010s). As for the study more broadly: Peripheral blood was collected at initial diagnosis, before any treatment. A discovery cohort of about 95 patients, 43 with Graves' ophthalmopathy and 57 with stable Graves' hyperthyroidism, was used to find distinguishing TCR V-J signatures. Prospective prediction of ophthalmopathy was tested in an independent validation cohort consisting of under 20 hyperthyroidism patients and around 16 patients who later progressed to ophthalmopathy. The approximately 100 discovery patients were randomly split 7:3 into training and test sets. The study also compared thyroid tissue and blood T-cell repertoires from more than 5 Graves' hyperthyroidism patients. Following sampling, methimazole starting at 30 mg daily was given to hyperthyroidism patients, and high-dose intravenous methylprednisolone was given to ophthalmopathy patients. The paper describes TCR Vbeta CDR3 sequencing of 135 peripheral blood samples, made up of 43 ophthalmopathy patients, around 78 hyperthyroidism patients and about 17 progressor patients.

Amplification of TCR beta CDR3 regions was carried out from RNA transcripts. The TCR CDR3 was subjected to a first round of RT-PCR using the HTBI primer set and the Qiagen OneStep RT-PCR kit. The libraries were constructed in a second round of multiplex PCR and then size-selected and purified. Paired-end sequencing of the libraries was performed with 100 bp reads on an Illumina HiSeq2000. In the authors' own workflow: SOAPnuke was used to process the raw data, throwing out any read that contained adapters or uncalled bases, had a mean Phred below 15, or lacked an exact constant-primer or identifier match. High-quality paired reads were merged using COPE v1.2.5, and each unique nucleotide sequence was defined as a clonotype. MiTCR v1.1 was used to align the clonotypes against IMGT TRBV, TRBD and TRBJ reference segments. Only V-J combinations with frequency above 0.0001, covering roughly 99% of repertoires, were analysed. A TCS score was defined as the ratio of F50 (clonal expansion) to E x V (chaos), with BLOSUM62-based TCRdist applied between CDR3 peptides within each V-J. Welch's t-statistics and random forest reduced some 510 V-J features to under 15, which were used in a naive Bayes classifier (R e1071). The public reads were reprocessed in TCRdb via fastp at Q25 and MiXCR, keeping in-frame beta chains. CDR3 protein sequences are deduplicated, and each keeps its most common genes and DNA. TCRdb's processing, not the authors' own work, is the source of the V and J calls. Across this sample there are about 620,000 distinct CDR3 sequences, with about a sixth seen only once. 3.5% to 4% of the sample is in the top ten clones.

What the work shows at the level of the full study, not this receptor alone: In validation, progression to ophthalmopathy was predicted by the model with 55% to 71% sensitivity and 72% to 85% specificity, a median of about 6.4 months before onset. No statistical method was used to fix the sample size in advance, and group allocation was not hidden from the investigators. Most expanded thyroid clonotypes (frequency above 0.001) were also found in blood, which suggests that blood repertoires may mirror thyroid immune responses. In cross-validation, a model built on a 13 V-J signature told ophthalmopathy apart from stable hyperthyroidism with 85% to 90% sensitivity and about 81% specificity, and in testing the same model reached 80%/75%.

V ends up 5 bases short and J 5 bases short, with an unmatched junction base count of 8. The germline V gene (reference sequence) specifies SEHNR as CDR1 and FQNEAQ as CDR2. The CDR3 contains 14 residues, cysteine and phenylalanine counted. Just the 42-base CDR3 DNA is kept, in frame starting at base 1. A patient counted as having stable Graves' hyperthyroidism if no progression to ophthalmopathy occurred over 18 months of follow-up. The hyperthyroidism patients were between 18 and 65 years old and newly diagnosed, with a disease duration of less than 2 months. Any patient with an uncontrolled infection, another autoimmune disease, pregnancy or lactation was excluded. Diagnoses were based on clinical symptoms, serum thyroxine and TRAb, thyroid ultrasound and orbital computed tomography. PBMCs were isolated from about 9.1 ml of fresh peripheral blood by Ficoll-Paque density gradient centrifugation. Total RNA was extracted using Trizol reagent, and RNA quality was assessed on an Agilent 2100 Bioanalyzer.

This clonotype occurred many times. No antigen is known for it. It has no much larger one-base neighbor in the sample; base qualities were not kept. Material for sequencing was blood. The rearrangement joined TRBV7-9 to TRBJ2-5, and 7 bases in between align with TRBD2. The TCR comes from a woman aged 25 to 39 with Graves' hyperthyroidism. The CDR3 has the sequence CASSRVGLGETQYF. The base sequence is TGTGCCAGCAGCCGCGTAGGACTAGGGGAGACCCAGTACTTC.